The entry that follows covers one T cell receptor (beta chain) sequence. Antigen: not known. The sample comes from a study of radiotherapy plus CTLA-4 blockade in lung cancer. Study-wide results and caveats: Radiotherapy with ipilimumab was followed by blood expansion of tumor-derived clones.

Germline V gene data show CDR1 as SGHDN and CDR2 as FVKESK. CDR3 size: 13 residues. V lost 4 bases and J lost 3; bases outside the gene matches: 2. TCRdb's table, derived via immunoSEQ multiplex PCR, lists solely in-frame clones and lacks some. Among around 26,000 clones, 71% were seen once, and the ten largest hold more than 3%. CTLA-4 blockade using ipilimumab, together with focal radiation, was received by patients with chemo-refractory metastatic non-small-cell lung cancer. The clonotype was recovered from a human donor with non-small cell lung cancer whose response to radiotherapy plus ipilimumab could not be evaluated. The chain recombines TRBV14 with TRBJ1-2; 7 nucleotides align to TRBD1. Sample: peripheral blood, taken from a patient treated with radiotherapy plus ipilimumab. CDR3 in amino acids: CASSPQGYYGYTF. In DNA form, the CDR3 reads TGTGCCAGCAGCCCACAGGGGTACTATGGCTACACCTTC.